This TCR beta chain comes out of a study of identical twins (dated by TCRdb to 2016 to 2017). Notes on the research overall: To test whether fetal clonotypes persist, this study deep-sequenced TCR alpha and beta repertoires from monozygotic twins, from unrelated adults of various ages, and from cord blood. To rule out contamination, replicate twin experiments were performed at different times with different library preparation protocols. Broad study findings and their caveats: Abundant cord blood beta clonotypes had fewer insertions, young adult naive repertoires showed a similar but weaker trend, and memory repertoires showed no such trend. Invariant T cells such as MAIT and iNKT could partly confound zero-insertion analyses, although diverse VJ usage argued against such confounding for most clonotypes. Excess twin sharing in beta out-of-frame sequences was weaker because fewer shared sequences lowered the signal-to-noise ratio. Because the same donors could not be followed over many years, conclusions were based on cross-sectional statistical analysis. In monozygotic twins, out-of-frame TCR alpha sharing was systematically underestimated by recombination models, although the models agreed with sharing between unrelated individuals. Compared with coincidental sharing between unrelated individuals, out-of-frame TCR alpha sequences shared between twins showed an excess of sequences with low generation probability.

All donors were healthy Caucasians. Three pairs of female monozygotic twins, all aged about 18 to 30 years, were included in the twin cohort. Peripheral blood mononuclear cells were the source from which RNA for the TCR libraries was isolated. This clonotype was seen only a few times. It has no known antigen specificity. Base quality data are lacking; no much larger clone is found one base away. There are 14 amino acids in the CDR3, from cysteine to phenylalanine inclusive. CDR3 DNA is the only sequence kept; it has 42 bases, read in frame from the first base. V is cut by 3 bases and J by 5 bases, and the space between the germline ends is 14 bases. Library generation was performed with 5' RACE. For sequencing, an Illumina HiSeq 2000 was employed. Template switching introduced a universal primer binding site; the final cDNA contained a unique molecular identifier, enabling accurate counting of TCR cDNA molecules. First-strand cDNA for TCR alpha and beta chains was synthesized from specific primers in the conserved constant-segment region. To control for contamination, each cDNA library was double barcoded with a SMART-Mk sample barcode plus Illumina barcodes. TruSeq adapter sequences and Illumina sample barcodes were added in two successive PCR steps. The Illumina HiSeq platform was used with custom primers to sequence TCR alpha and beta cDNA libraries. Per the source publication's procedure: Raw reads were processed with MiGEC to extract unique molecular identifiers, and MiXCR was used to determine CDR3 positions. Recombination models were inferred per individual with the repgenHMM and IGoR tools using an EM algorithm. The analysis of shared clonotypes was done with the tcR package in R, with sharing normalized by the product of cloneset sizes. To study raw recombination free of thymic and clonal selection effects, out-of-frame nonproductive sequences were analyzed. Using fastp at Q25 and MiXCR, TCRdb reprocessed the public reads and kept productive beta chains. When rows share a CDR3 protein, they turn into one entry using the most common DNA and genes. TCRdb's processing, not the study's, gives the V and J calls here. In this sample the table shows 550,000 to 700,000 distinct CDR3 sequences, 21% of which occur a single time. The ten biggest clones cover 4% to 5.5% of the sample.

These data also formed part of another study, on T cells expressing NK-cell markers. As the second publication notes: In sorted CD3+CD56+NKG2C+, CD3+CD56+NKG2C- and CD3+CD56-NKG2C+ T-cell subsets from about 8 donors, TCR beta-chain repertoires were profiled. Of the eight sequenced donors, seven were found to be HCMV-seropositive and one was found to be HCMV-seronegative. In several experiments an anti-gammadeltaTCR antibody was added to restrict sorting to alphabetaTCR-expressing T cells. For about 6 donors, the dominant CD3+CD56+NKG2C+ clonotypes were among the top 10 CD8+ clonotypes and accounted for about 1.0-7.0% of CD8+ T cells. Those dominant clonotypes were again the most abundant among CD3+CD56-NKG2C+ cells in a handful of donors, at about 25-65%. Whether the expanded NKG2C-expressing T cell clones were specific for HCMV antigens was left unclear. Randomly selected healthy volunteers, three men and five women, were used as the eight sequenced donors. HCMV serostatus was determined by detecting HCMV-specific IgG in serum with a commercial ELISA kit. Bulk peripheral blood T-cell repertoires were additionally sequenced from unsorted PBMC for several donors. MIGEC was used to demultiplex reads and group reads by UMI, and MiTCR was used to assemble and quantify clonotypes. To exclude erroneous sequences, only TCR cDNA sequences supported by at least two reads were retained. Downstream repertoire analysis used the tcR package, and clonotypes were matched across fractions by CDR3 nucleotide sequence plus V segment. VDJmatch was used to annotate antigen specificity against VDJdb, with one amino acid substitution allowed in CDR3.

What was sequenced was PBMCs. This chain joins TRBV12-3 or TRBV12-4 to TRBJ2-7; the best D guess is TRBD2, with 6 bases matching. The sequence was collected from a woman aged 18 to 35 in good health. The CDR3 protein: CASSLALEGNEQYF. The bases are TGTGCCAGCAGTTTGGCCCTGGAGGGGAACGAGCAGTACTTC.